The 14 T cell receptor beta chains listed next were all sequenced from one sample in a study of cytotoxic CD8 clonotypes in ibrutinib-treated CLL. Using immunoSEQ multiplex PCR, the repertoire was profiled, and TCRdb retains in-frame clones only, with some absent. This sample yields about 92,000 clones, of which roughly three quarters are seen a single time; roughly 24% belongs to the top ten. The specimen was PBMCs, collected after 24 months of ibrutinib treatment. The source of these receptors is a human donor with chronic lymphocytic leukemia.

The rearrangement uses TRBV9 and TRBJ2-3; D remains ambiguous. Germline V CDR1 and CDR2: SGDLS, YYNGEE. V was trimmed by 3 bases and J by 0 bases, leaving 8 bases between them. The CDR3 extends over 14 amino acids. The CDR3 DNA reads TGTGCCAGCAGCGATGAGACTAGCACAGATACGCAGTATTTT. Translation: CASSDETSTDTQYF. Using reference TRBV9 and TRBJ2-3 for the parts outside the CDR3, the full variable domain is DSGVTQTPKHLITATGQRVTLRCSPRSGDLSVYWYQQSLDQGLQFLIQYYNGEERAKGNILERFSAQQFPDLHSELNLSSLELGDSALYFCASSDETSTDTQYFGPGTRLTVL.

V is TRBV28 and J is TRBJ1-2; D is possibly TRBD1 (6 bases). CDR3 length: 14 residues. CDR1 MDHEN and CDR2 SYDVKM come from the germline V gene. Trimming left V 6 bases short and J 6 bases short, with 17 bases between. The CDR3 DNA follows: TGTGCCAGCAGGCCCGGGGGGCGCGGAAATGGCTACACCTTC. Translating it yields CASRPGGRGNGYTF.

The V call is TRBV2, the J call TRBJ2-7; 9 bases match TRBD1. CDR1 and CDR2 (germline): SNHLY, FYNNEI. This CDR3 region has 15 residues. Unmatched junction bases numbered 16, after V lost 9 bases and J lost 7 bases. CDR3 residues: CASKTPGQGLFEQYF. The CDR3 nucleotides read TGTGCCAGTAAGACTCCGGGACAGGGATTGTTTGAGCAGTACTTC.

In the case of this clone: Other DNA sequences from this sample encode an identical CDR3 as well. The genes are TRBV30 and TRBJ1-5; tentative D call: TRBD1 (5 bases). V was clipped by 0 bases and J by 7 bases, with 16 bases between them. This CDR3 has 15 residues. Germline-derived CDR1 and CDR2 are GTSNPN and SVGIG (reference sequence). The CDR3 nucleotides read TGTGCCTGGAGTGTACGTGGGACCGACGCCCAGCCCCAGCATTTT. This encodes CAWSVRGTDAQPQHF.

The V gene is TRBV15, the J gene TRBJ2-5; tentative D call: TRBD2 (6 bases). The germline gives CDR1 LNHNV, CDR2 YYDKDF (reference sequence). Trimming stripped 0 bases from V and 4 bases from J, with 12 bases between. The CDR3 sequence is 15 residues long. CDR3 amino acids: CATSRDWGVRETQYF. DNA for the CDR3: TGTGCCACCAGCAGAGATTGGGGGGTGCGAGAGACCCAGTACTTC.

The J gene is TRBJ2-2, the V gene TRBV6-1; D is unresolved. Between the trimmed V and J ends, which lost 0 bases and 15 bases, there was a span of 14 bases. The germline V gene encodes CDR1 MNHNS and CDR2 SASEGT. The CDR3 runs 13 residues. The chain's CDR3 is CASSEASHASVFF. The CDR3, as DNA: TGTGCCAGCAGTGAAGCGAGCCACGCTAGTGTGTTTTTT.

The V call is TRBV5-1, the J call TRBJ2-1; D remains ambiguous. Trimming cost V 0 bases and J 5 bases, with 6 bases left between them. CDR1 SGHRS and CDR2 YFSETQ come from the germline V gene. The CDR3 extends over 13 amino acids. CDR3 coding DNA: TGCGCCAGCAGCTTGGGTGGTCACAATGAGCAGTTCTTC. Translating gives CASSLGGHNEQFF.

This clone is hyperexpanded within its sample. The chain uses TRBV7-9 and TRBJ1-2; no clear D gene. The germline gives CDR1 SEHNR, CDR2 FQNEAQ (reference sequence). The CDR3 is 13 amino acids. Trimming shortened V by 1 base and J by 2 bases, and 5 bases separated the two germline ends. The CDR3 is CASSLDGNYGYTF. The CDR3 coding sequence is TGTGCCAGCAGCTTAGACGGGAACTATGGCTACACCTTC.

The chain employs TRBV5-4 and TRBJ2-7, with 8 positions matching TRBD1. The V gene end was trimmed by 3 bases and the J gene end by 5 bases; junction bases not matched to a gene: 4. Germline V gene data show CDR1 as SGHNT and CDR2 as YYREEE (reference sequence). CDR3 length equals 13 residues. DNA for the CDR3: TGTGCCAGCAGCTCCGGACAGGGCAACGAGCAGTACTTC. Protein: CASSSGQGNEQYF.

The chain links TRBV7-3 to TRBJ1-5; tentatively, D is TRBD1 (5 bases). CDR3 length: 14 amino acids. Germline V gene sequence: CDR1 SGHTA, CDR2 FQGTGA. V lost 2 bases and J lost 5, with 10 bases in between. CDR3 coding DNA: TGTGCCAGCAGCTTACGTTTGGGGGATCAGCCCCAGCATTTT. Its translation is CASSLRLGDQPQHF.

This clone occurred a few times. This CDR3 reads CASSPARTDLGLAKNIQYF. CDR3 bases: TGTGCCAGCTCACCCGCAAGGACGGACTTGGGACTAGCCAAAAACATTCAGTACTTC. The chain links TRBV18 to TRBJ2-4; tentatively, D is TRBD2 (6 bases). The CDR3 has 19 amino acids. Germline CDR1 KGHSH, CDR2 LQKENI. Trimming stripped 3 bases from V and 0 bases from J, with 21 bases between.

The chain has TRBV28 and TRBJ1-4, with D perhaps TRBD1 (5 bases). V lost 2 bases, J lost 11 bases, and 12 bases lay in between. The CDR3 loop spans 13 amino acids. CDR1 and CDR2 (germline): MDHEN, SYDVKM. The CDR3 here is CASSLNPEGKLFF. The CDR3 bases are TGTGCCAGCAGTTTAAACCCGGAGGGGAAACTGTTTTTT. Variable domain in full (rest from reference TRBV28 and TRBJ1-4): DVKVTQSSRYLVKRTGEKVFLECVQDMDHENMFWYRQDPGLGLRLIYFSYDVKMKEKGDIPEGYSVSREKKERFSLILESASTNQTSMYLCASSLNPEGKLFFGSGTQLSVL.

This clone was counted between two and nine times. CDR3 region: CASSKDPVGAYGYTF. The CDR3 coding sequence is TGTGCCAGCAGCAAAGACCCGGTCGGGGCTTATGGCTACACCTTC. This chain connects TRBV7-9 to TRBJ1-2; tentatively, D is TRBD1 (5 bases). Germline CDR1 is SEHNR and CDR2 is FQNEAQ (reference sequence). CDR3 length: 15 residues. Trimming took 5 bases from V and 5 from J, leaving 18 bases between them.

The chain combines TRBV7-2 with TRBJ2-3; D remains unclear. The ends were cut back, 3 bases at V and 1 base at J, with 11 bases in the middle. The germline V gene encodes CDR1 SGHTA and CDR2 FQGNSA. The CDR3 extends over 15 amino acids. The CDR3 DNA reads TGTGCCAGCAGCTTTTCGCTAAGGGGCACAGATACGCAGTATTTT. This gives the protein CASSFSLRGTDTQYF.